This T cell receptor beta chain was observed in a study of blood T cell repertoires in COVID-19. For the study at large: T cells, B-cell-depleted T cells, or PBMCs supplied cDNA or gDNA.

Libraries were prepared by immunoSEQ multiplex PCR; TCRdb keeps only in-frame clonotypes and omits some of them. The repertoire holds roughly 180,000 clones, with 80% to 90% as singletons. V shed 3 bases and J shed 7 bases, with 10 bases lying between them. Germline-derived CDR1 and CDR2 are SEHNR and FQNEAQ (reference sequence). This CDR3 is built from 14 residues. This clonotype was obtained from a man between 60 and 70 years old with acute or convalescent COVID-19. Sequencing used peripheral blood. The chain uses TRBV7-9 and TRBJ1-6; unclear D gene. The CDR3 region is CASSLEGRNSPLHF. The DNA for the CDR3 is TGTGCCAGCAGCTTGGAGGGAAGGAATTCACCCCTCCACTTT.